This T cell receptor beta chain was found in a study of blood T cell repertoires in COVID-19. Study in general: There were acute and convalescent COVID-19 samples, and they came from the United States, Italy and Spain.

Germline assignment: CDR1 SGDLS and CDR2 YYNGEE. The CDR3 spans 16 residues. The germline V and J ends were trimmed by 5 bases and 2 bases, with 16 bases remaining between them. Some clones are missing from TCRdb's copy, which holds only in-frame ones; the method was immunoSEQ multiplex PCR. The sample holds roughly 60,000 clones, over 70% seen once. The chain couples TRBV9 to TRBJ2-2; D possibly corresponds to TRBD1 (6 bases). Sequencing was carried out using peripheral blood. The receptor was isolated from a man aged 30 to 39 with COVID-19, enrolled during active disease. In nucleotides, the CDR3 is TGTGCCAGCAGAAATACAGACAGGACCAACACCGGGGAGCTGTTTTTT. Translated, it gives CASRNTDRTNTGELFF.